This TCR beta chain was documented in a study of T cells after yellow fever vaccination. Study-wide background: Any fraction with a low cell number was prepared using SMART-Seq v4 Ultra Low Input. Whole-study results and caveats: FACS-sorted repertoires might harbor abundant contaminating clonotypes from the bulk population.

TCR cDNA, made by 5'RACE template switching, carried an added universal primer site and UMIs. TCRdb re-derived calls from the 5' RACE reads in MiXCR, one entry per CDR3 protein. The sample lists approximately 96,000 distinct CDR3 sequences, about 8.2% occurring once. This clonotype has a handful of counts. CDR1 is SEHNR, CDR2 FQNEAQ, per germline (reference sequence). The V and J ends lost 1 base and 6 bases respectively, with 14 bases between them. The CDR3 is 15 residues long. V gene TRBV7-9 combines with J gene TRBJ2-3; D not certain. The TCR originated in a man aged 18 to 35 who received the YFV17D yellow fever vaccine. The sample in question was CD8+ T cells not binding an NS4B(214-222) dextramer, sorted from PBMCs, obtained approximately 16 days after the first yellow fever vaccination. CDR3 DNA: TGTGCCAGCAGCTTAGGATATCCGGAGATGGATACGCAGTATTTT. It translates to CASSLGYPEMDTQYF.